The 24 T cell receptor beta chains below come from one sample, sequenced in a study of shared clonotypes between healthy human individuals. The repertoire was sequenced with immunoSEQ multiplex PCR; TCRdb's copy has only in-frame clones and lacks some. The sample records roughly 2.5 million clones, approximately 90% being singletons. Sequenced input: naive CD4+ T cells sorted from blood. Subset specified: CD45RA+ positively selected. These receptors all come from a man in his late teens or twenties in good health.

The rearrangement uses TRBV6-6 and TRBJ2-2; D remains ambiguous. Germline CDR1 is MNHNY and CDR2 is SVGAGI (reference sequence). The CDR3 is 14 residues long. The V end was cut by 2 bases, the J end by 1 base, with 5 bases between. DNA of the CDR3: TGTGCCAGCAGTTACAGAATGAACACCGGGGAGCTGTTTTTT. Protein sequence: CASSYRMNTGELFF.

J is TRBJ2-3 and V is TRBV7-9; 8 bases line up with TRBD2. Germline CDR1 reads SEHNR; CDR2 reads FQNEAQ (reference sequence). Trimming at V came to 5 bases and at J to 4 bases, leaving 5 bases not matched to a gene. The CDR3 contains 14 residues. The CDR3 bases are TGTGCCAGCAGCCTACTAGCGGTCCCAGATACGCAGTATTTT. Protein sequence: CASSLLAVPDTQYF.

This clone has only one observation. The CDR3, as DNA: TGTGCCAGCTCGTATGACAGGAACACTGAAGCTTTCTTT. It codes for CASSYDRNTEAFF. The chain combines TRBV18 with TRBJ1-1, with D maybe TRBD1 (5 bases). V dropped 6 bases and J dropped 1 base, with 9 bases sitting between them. Germline V gene lookup returns CDR1 KGHSH and CDR2 LQKENI. The CDR3 consists of 13 residues.

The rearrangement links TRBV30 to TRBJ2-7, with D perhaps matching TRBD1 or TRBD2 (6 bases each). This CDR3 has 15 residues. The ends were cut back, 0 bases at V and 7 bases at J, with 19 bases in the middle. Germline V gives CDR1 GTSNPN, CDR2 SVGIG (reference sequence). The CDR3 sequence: CAWSVRGGTRGEQYF. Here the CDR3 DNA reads TGTGCCTGGAGTGTACGAGGCGGGACACGAGGGGAGCAGTACTTC.

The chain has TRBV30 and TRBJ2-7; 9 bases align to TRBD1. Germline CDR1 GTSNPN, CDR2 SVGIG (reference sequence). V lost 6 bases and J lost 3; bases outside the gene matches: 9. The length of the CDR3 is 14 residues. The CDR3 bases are TGTGCCTGTAGAGGACAGGGGAGGCTCTACGAGCAGTACTTC. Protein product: CACRGQGRLYEQYF.

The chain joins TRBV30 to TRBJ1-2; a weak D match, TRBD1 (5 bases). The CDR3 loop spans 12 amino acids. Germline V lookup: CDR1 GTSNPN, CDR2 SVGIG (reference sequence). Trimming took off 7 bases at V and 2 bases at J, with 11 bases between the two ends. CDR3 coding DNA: TGTGCCTCGGGACGGATCAACTATGGCTACACCTTC. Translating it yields CASGRINYGYTF.

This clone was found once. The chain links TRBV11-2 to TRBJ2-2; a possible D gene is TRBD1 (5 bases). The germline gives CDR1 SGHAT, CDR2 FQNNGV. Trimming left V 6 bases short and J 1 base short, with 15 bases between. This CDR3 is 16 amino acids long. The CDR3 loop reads CASSFKAGMNTGELFF. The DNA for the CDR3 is TGTGCCAGCAGTTTTAAGGCAGGGATGAACACCGGGGAGCTGTTTTTT.

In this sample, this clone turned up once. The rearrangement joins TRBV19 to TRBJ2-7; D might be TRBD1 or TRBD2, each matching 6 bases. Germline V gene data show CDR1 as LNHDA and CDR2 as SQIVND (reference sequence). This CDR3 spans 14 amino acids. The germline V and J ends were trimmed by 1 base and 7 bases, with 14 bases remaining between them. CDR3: CASSIGGAVGEQYF. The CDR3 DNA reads TGTGCCAGTAGTATAGGGGGGGCAGTCGGGGAGCAGTACTTC. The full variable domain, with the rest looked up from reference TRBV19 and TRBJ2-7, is DGGITQSPKYLFRKEGQNVTLSCEQNLNHDAMYWYRQDPGQGLRLIYYSQIVNDFQKGDIAEGYSVSREKKESFPLTVTSAQKNPTAFYLCASSIGGAVGEQYFGPGTRLTVT.

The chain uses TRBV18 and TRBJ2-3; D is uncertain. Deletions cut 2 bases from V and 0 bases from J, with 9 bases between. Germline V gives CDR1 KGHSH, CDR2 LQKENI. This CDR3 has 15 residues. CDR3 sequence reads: CASSPSPTSTDTQYF. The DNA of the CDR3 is TGTGCCAGCTCACCATCGCCTACTAGCACAGATACGCAGTATTTT. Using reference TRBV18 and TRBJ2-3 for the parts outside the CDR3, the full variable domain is NAGVMQNPRHLVRRRGQEARLRCSPMKGHSHVYWYRQLPEEGLKFMVYLQKENIIDESGMPKERFSAEFPKEGPSILRIQQVVRGDSAAYFCASSPSPTSTDTQYFGPGTRLTVL.

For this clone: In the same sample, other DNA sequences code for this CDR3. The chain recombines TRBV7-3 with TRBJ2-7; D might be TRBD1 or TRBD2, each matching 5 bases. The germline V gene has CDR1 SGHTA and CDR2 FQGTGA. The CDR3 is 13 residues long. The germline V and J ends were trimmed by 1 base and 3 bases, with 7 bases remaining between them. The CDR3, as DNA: TGTGCCAGCAGCTTAAGTGGGGGCTACGAGCAGTACTTC. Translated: CASSLSGGYEQYF.

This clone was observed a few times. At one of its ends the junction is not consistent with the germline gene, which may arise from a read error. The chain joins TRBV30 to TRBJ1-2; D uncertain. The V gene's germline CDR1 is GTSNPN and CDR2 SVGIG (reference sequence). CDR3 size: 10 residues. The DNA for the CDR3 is TGTGCCTGGAGTGCTGAGTCTTTCTCCTTC. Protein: CAWSAESFSF.

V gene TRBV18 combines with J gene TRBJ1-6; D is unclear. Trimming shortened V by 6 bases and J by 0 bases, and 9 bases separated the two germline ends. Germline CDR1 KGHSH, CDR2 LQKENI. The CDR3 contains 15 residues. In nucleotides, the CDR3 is TGTGCCAGCTCGCCTGACTACTCCTATAATTCACCCCTCCACTTT. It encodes CASSPDYSYNSPLHF.

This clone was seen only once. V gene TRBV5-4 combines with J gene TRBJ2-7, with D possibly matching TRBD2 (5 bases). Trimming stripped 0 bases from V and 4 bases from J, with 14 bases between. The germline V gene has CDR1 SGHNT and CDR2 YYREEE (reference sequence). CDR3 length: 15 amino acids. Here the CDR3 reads CASSLGSGPGYEQYF. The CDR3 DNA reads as TGTGCCAGCAGCTTGGGATCGGGCCCGGGGTACGAGCAGTACTTC. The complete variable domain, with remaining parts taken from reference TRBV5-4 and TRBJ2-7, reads ETGVTQSPTHLIKTRGQQVTLRCSSQSGHNTVSWYQQALGQGPQFIFQYYREEENGRGNFPPRFSGLQFPNYSSELNVNALELDDSALYLCASSLGSGPGYEQYFGPGTRLTVT.

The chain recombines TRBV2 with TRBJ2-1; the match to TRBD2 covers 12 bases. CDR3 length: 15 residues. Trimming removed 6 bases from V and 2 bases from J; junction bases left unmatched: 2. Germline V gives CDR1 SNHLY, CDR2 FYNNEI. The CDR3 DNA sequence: TGTGCCAGCAGGAGACTAGCGGGGGCCTACAATGAGCAGTTCTTC. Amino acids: CASRRLAGAYNEQFF.

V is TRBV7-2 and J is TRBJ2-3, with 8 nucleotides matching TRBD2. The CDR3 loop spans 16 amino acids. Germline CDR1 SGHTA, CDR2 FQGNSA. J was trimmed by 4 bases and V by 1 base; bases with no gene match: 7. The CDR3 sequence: CASSLGGLVASDTQYF. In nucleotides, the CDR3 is TGTGCCAGCAGCTTAGGGGGACTAGTAGCGTCAGATACGCAGTATTTT.

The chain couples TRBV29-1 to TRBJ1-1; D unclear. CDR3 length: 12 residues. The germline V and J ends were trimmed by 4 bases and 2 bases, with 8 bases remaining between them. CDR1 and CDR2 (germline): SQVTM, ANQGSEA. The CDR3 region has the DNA TGCAGCGTTGCTCGGCCAAACACTGAAGCTTTCTTT. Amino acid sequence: CSVARPNTEAFF.

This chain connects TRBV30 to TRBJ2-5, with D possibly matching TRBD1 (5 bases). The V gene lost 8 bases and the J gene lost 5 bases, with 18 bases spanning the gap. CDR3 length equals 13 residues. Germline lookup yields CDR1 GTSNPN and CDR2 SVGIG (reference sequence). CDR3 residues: CAHGQGPRETQYF. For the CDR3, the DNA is TGTGCCCATGGACAAGGCCCGCGGGAGACCCAGTACTTC.

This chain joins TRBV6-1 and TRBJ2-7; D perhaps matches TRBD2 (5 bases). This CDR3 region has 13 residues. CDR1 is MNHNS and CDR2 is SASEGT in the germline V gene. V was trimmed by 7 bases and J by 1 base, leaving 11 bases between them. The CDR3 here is CASTWTGSYEQYF. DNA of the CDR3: TGTGCCAGCACTTGGACGGGGTCCTACGAGCAGTACTTC.

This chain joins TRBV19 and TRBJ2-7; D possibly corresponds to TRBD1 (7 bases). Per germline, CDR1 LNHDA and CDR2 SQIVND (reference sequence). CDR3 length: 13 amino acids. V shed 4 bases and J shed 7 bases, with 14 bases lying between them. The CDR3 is CASSNTGAGEQYF. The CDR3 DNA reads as TGTGCCAGTAGTAACACAGGGGCGGGGGAGCAGTACTTC.

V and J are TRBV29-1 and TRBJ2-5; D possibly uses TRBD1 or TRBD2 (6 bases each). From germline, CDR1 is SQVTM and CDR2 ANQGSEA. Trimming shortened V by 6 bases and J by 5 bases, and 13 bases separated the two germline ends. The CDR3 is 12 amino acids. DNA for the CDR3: TGCAGCGTCAAATTAGGGGGGGAGACCCAGTACTTC. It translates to CSVKLGGETQYF.

DNA of the CDR3: TGTGCCAGCACCGACAGGGGATCTGGGGCCAACGTCCTGACTTTC. Translating gives CASTDRGSGANVLTF. The rearrangement uses TRBV28 and TRBJ2-6; the match to TRBD1 covers 8 bases. CDR1 is MDHEN and CDR2 is SYDVKM in the germline V gene. The CDR3 consists of 15 residues. V dropped 7 bases and J dropped 1; count of bases not matched to a gene: 3.

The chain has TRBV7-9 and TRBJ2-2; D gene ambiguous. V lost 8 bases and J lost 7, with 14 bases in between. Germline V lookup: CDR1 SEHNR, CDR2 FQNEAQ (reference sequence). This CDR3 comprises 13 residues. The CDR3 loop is CASQLRGDGELFF. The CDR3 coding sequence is TGTGCCAGCCAGCTTAGAGGTGACGGGGAGCTGTTTTTT.

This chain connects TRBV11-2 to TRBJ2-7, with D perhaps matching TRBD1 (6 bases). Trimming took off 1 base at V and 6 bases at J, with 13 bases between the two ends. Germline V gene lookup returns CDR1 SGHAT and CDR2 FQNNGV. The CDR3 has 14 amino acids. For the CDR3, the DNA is TGTGCCAGCAGCTTAGTCAGGGGCCTTGGCGAGCAGTACTTC. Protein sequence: CASSLVRGLGEQYF.

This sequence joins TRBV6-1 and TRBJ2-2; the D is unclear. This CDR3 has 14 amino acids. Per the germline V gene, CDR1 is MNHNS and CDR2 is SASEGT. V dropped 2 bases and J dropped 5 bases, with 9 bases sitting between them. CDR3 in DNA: TGTGCCAGCAGTGAATGGGGTCAGACCGGGGAGCTGTTTTTT. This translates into CASSEWGQTGELFF.